This T cell receptor (beta chain) was profiled in a study of T cell changes during pregnancy in multiple sclerosis. J lost 3 bases, V lost 2 bases, and 8 bases had no gene match. CDR1 is KGHSH and CDR2 is LQKENI in the germline V gene. The CDR3 runs to 16 residues. Repertoires were generated with immunoSEQ multiplex PCR, while TCRdb's copy carries only in-frame clones and drops some. Altogether about 40,000 clones are present, just over 90% being singletons, with the ten largest covering approximately 1.5%. The chain carries TRBV18 and TRBJ2-7; 9 nucleotides line up with TRBD2. The source is a female donor with multiple sclerosis, enrolled in a pregnancy study. Sequenced sample: PBMCs (not recorded whether the cells were cultured). The CDR3 loop reads CASSPRALAGNYEQYF. Written as DNA, the CDR3 is TGTGCCAGCTCACCAAGGGCGCTAGCGGGAAACTACGAGCAGTACTTC.